This T cell receptor beta chain was captured by sequencing in a study of T cell responses to AZD1222 COVID-19 vaccine. Broader study findings: Spike as a whole was targeted by vaccine-associated CD4 TCRs, dominant at 160-218 and 743-854. When two AZD1222 doses had been given, Spike-specific TCR breadth and depth rose. Every sample of the repertoires postdated the peak T cell response.

This clone has a handful of counts. Its antigen is not known. J lost 10 bases, V lost 2 bases, and 9 bases had no gene match. The CDR3 spans 15 residues. The germline V gene encodes CDR1 LGHDT and CDR2 YNNKEL (reference sequence). Profiling relied on immunoSEQ multiplex PCR, and the TCRdb table lists in-frame clones only, not all of them. The profile covers fewer than 200,000 clones, with roughly 88% appearing a single time and approximately 10% taken by the ten largest. This specimen consisted of peripheral blood, obtained 28 days after the second AZD1222 dose. The V gene is TRBV3-1 (or the pseudogene TRBV3-2), the J gene TRBJ2-1, with 9 nucleotides matching TRBD2. The clonotype originates from an adult who received the AZD1222 COVID-19 vaccine. Here the CDR3 DNA reads TGTGCCAGCAGCCAACAACCTAGCGGGGTGACGGAGCAGTTCTTC. Translating it yields CASSQQPSGVTEQFF.